The clone carrying this TCR beta chain was counted a single time. Assay: immunoSEQ multiplex PCR; the TCRdb copy retains only in-frame clones and omits some. The sample includes some 260,000 clones, roughly 90% of them seen just once. This entry comes from a study of blood T cell repertoires in COVID-19. The CDR3 has 17 residues. From germline, CDR1 is SGHRS and CDR2 YFSETQ. The V end lost 4 bases, the J end lost 4 bases, and 21 bases lay between the germline ends. The rearrangement uses TRBV5-1 and TRBJ1-3; TRBD1 might be the D (5 bases). Sequenced: PBMCs or T cells enriched from blood (not recorded which). This clonotype was obtained from a man in his forties who had recovered from COVID-19. The CDR3 nucleotides are TGCGCCAGCAGCCCGACGCAGCGGGGCGCGAGCGGAAACACCATATATTTT. Its translation is CASSPTQRGASGNTIYF. Full variable domain (remainder filled in from reference TRBV5-1 and TRBJ1-3): KAGVTQTPRYLIKTRGQQVTLSCSPISGHRSVSWYQQTPGQGLQFLFEYFSETQRNKGNFPGRFSGRQFSNSRSEMNVSTLELGDSALYLCASSPTQRGASGNTIYFGEGSWLTVV.